Below, one T cell receptor beta chain is given with its context. Its antigen is not identified. This sample is part of a study of cytomegalovirus exposure and HLA in healthy donors. The PCR ran on 60 Vbeta and 13 Jbeta primers. In the original analysis: Tens of millions of unique TCR beta chains, some 10 million of them shared, were counted by a later analysis. Libraries were prepared by immunoSEQ multiplex PCR; TCRdb keeps only in-frame clonotypes and omits some of them. Clone size and the V and J calls come from that table; the DNA yielded D and trimming. The sample holds fewer than 120,000 clones, 76% seen once. The donors gave bone marrow, and they were healthy. Regarding the study as a whole: Reportedly, a later analysis found an Asian-associated ancestry cluster had fewer N-insertions than the roughly 700-donor mean.

Sequencing was carried out using PBMCs. This clonotype was sampled from a man younger than 45 in good health and CMV-seropositive.

The CDR3 region is CASSEFNQPQHF. In nucleotides, the CDR3 is TGTGCCAGCAGCGAGTTCAATCAGCCCCAGCATTTT. The chain links TRBV7-9 to TRBJ1-5; no reliable D call. Deletions cut 5 bases from V and 3 bases from J, with 5 bases between. This CDR3 comprises 12 residues. CDR1 SEHNR and CDR2 FQNEAQ come from the germline V gene (reference sequence).